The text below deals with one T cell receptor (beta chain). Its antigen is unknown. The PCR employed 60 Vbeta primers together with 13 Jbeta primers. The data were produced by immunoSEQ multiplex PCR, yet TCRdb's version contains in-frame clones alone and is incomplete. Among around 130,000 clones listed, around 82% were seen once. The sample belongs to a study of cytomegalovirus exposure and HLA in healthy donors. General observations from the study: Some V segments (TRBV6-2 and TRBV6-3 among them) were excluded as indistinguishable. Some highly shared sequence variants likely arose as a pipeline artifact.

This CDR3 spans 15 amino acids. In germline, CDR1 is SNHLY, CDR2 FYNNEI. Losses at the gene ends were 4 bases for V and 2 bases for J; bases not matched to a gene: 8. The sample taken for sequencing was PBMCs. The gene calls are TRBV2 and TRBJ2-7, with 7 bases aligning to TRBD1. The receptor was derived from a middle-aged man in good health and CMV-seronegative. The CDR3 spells CASSGDSFLAYEQYF. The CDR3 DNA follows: TGTGCCAGCAGTGGGGACAGTTTCCTTGCCTACGAGCAGTACTTC.